This T cell receptor (beta chain) was captured by sequencing in a study of a mutant IDH1 vaccine in newly diagnosed glioma. Study overall: Mean patient age was around 40 years; 62.5% were male and roughly 38% female. Earlier treatment was radiotherapy, temozolomide, or both, with most getting both.

For this clone: Its antigen is unknown.

Described time point: week 35, safety follow-up. Topical imiquimod was applied with each vaccine dose, which held 300 ug of mutant IDH1 20-mer peptide. TCRdb's copy holds only in-frame clones and misses some; the assay was immunoSEQ multiplex PCR. The table lists 60,000 or so clones, around 84% of them singletons. In germline, CDR1 is MDHEN, CDR2 SYDVKM. With 3 bases removed from V and 5 bases from J, the gap between germline ends came to 19 bases. CDR3 length: 16 residues. V usage is TRBV28 and J usage is TRBJ1-2; possible D gene TRBD1, 5 bases. This clonotype was obtained from a man aged 25 to 40 with glioma. Sequencing was performed on PBMCs, taken from a glioma patient whose treatment included an IDH1 peptide vaccine. The CDR3 sequence is CASSFPTEDAIYGYTF. The CDR3 DNA follows: TGTGCCAGCAGTTTCCCGACAGAAGATGCTATTTATGGCTACACCTTC.